This T cell receptor (beta chain) stems from a study of T cell repertoires in cytomegalovirus infection. Study in general: Both CMV infection and a matching HLA type were indicated by public TCR beta signatures. Study observations and caveats: Clonotype analysis showed dominance of the ex vivo response by HLA-C-restricted CMV-specific TCR beta clonotypes. Pooled public TCR beta family frequency picked out CMV carriers with the relevant HLA.

TCRdb re-called the reads through MiXCR, storing one row per CDR3 protein. The sample consists of more than 200,000 distinct CDR3 sequences, approximately 9% of them appearing once. This clonotype has a count of ten or more. What it recognizes is unknown. This CDR3 has 13 amino acids. The ends were cut back, 6 bases at V and 7 bases at J, with 13 bases in the middle. What was sequenced was PBMCs. This chain joins TRBV12-3 or TRBV12-4 and TRBJ2-1; a possible D gene is TRBD2 (6 bases). This receptor was obtained from a human donor in good health (CMV status not recorded). Some clones in this sample may be carry-over from other donors' samples. The CDR3 coding sequence is TGTGCCAGCAGGACTAGTACTGGGAATGAGCAGTTCTTC. This sequence encodes CASRTSTGNEQFF.